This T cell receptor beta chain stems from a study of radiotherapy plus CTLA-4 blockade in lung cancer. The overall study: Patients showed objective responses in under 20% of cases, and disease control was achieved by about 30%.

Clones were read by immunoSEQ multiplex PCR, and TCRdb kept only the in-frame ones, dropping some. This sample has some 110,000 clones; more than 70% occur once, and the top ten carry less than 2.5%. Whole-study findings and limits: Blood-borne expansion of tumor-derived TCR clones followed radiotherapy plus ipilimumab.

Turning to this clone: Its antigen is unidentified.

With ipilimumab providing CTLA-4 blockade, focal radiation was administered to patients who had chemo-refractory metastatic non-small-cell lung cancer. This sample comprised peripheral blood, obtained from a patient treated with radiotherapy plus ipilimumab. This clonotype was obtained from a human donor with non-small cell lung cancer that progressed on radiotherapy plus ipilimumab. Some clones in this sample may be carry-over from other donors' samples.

The DNA for the CDR3 is TGCGCCAGCAGCTTAAACGGGGGGGCGAGGAGCACAGATACGCAGTATTTT. As protein: CASSLNGGARSTDTQYF. The chain joins TRBV5-1 to TRBJ2-3, with 8 bases lining up with TRBD2. In germline, CDR1 is SGHRS, CDR2 YFSETQ. This CDR3 contains 17 residues. The V gene end was trimmed by 2 bases and the J gene end by 0 bases; junction bases not matched to a gene: 8.